The 14 T cell receptor beta chains below were found in one sample sequenced in a study of molecular identifiers for immune sequencing clone quantification. TCRdb fed the PCR reads into MiXCR, producing one record per CDR3 protein. In the table there are about 630,000 distinct CDR3 sequences, about 25% of which are singletons. Source material: naive CD8+ T cells from blood, with Jurkat cell RNA spiked in. The subset: FACS-sorted CD8+CD4-CCR7+CD45RA+ naive T cells. These receptors came from a human donor in good health. Some libraries in this study had Jurkat cell RNA spiked in.

This clonotype was observed a handful of times. V usage is TRBV6-2 or TRBV6-3 and J usage is TRBJ2-7, with D perhaps matching TRBD2 (5 bases). V lost 6 bases and J 0 bases, leaving 15 bases between the germline ends. Germline assignment: CDR1 MNHEY and CDR2 SVGEGT. The length of the CDR3 is 15 residues. The CDR3 nucleotides read TGTGCCAGCAGATCCTCGCGGGTCGGCTCCTACGAGCAGTACTTC. Protein product: CASRSSRVGSYEQYF.

In the case of this clonotype: A single base separates this from a much larger clone, so it may be a read error. This chain connects TRBV6-5 to TRBJ2-3, with D unresolved. The germline V and J ends were trimmed by 2 bases and 4 bases, with 10 bases remaining between them. CDR3 length: 14 amino acids. Germline CDR1 and CDR2: MNHEY and SVGAGI. CDR3 sequence reads: CASSYVPVADTQYF. For the CDR3, the DNA is TGTGCCAGCAGTTACGTCCCGGTCGCAGATACGCAGTATTTT.

This clonotype was seen more than once but under ten times. The chain joins TRBV6-2 or TRBV6-3 to TRBJ1-5, with a possible D match to TRBD1 (6 bases). Germline-derived CDR1 and CDR2 are MNHEY and SVGEGT. The CDR3 is 15 amino acids. Trimming cost V 4 bases and J 3 bases, with 13 bases left between them. The CDR3 sequence: CASSFRGIDNQPQHF. CDR3 bases: TGTGCCAGCAGTTTCAGGGGAATTGACAATCAGCCCCAGCATTTT.

About this clonotype itself: A much larger clone differs by one base, so this may be a read error. The CDR3 is CACRPGQGAIQPQHF. The DNA for the CDR3 is TGTGCCTGCAGACCGGGACAGGGGGCGATTCAGCCCCAGCATTTT. The chain has TRBV2 and TRBJ1-5, with 12 bases aligning to TRBD1. This CDR3 is 15 amino acids long. CDR1 is SNHLY, CDR2 FYNNEI, per germline.

The table lists this clonotype with many counts. The chain combines TRBV4-1 with TRBJ2-3; 7 bases are a match to TRBD1. In germline, CDR1 is MGHRA, CDR2 YSYEKL. The length of the CDR3 is 18 residues. V was pared by 1 base and J by 3 bases, with 13 bases of the junction left unmatched. The CDR3 nucleotides read TGCGCCAGCAGCCAAGGACTCCAGGCAGGGGGTCCGACAGATACGCAGTATTTT. This sequence encodes CASSQGLQAGGPTDTQYF.

This clonotype was recorded at least ten times. The genes are TRBV4-3 and TRBJ2-7; D may be TRBD2 (6 bases). V lost 0 bases, J lost 4 bases, and 19 bases lay in between. CDR1 is LGHNA and CDR2 is YSLEER in the germline V gene. The CDR3 runs 17 residues. CDR3 sequence (DNA): TGCGCCAGCAGCCAAGATGTAGGGGCGGGATTACGGTACGAGCAGTACTTC. Its protein is CASSQDVGAGLRYEQYF.

V gene TRBV27 combines with J gene TRBJ2-7; D gene ambiguous. Deletions cut 6 bases from V and 3 bases from J, with 12 bases between. Per germline, CDR1 MNHEY and CDR2 SMNVEV (reference sequence). CDR3 size: 13 residues. The CDR3 nucleotides read TGTGCCAGCAGCCACCGGTGGGGCTACGAGCAGTACTTC. Translated: CASSHRWGYEQYF.

This clonotype was recorded at least ten times. The V gene is TRBV9, the J gene TRBJ1-1, with a weak D call TRBD1 (5 bases). The CDR3 consists of 15 residues. Deletions cut 4 bases from V and 5 bases from J, with 18 bases between. Per germline, CDR1 SGDLS and CDR2 YYNGEE. CDR3 amino acids: CASSPSSFGGTEAFF. DNA of the CDR3: TGTGCCAGCAGCCCTAGTAGCTTTGGGGGGACTGAAGCTTTCTTT.

Details on this clonotype: A read error may be the cause here, since a much bigger clone is one base away. This chain connects TRBV5-1 to TRBJ1-1; 9 bases agree with TRBD1. The CDR3 consists of 16 residues. Germline V gene sequence: CDR1 SGHRS, CDR2 YFSETQ. The CDR3 sequence: CASSFGTGTPNIEAFF. As DNA, the CDR3 is TGCGCCAGCAGCTTTGGGACAGGGACCCCGAACATTGAAGCTTTCTTT.

About this clonotype: With a much larger clone just one base away, this may be a read error. It is likely a read error, because the conserved phenylalanine at the end of the CDR3 is missing. This rearrangement joins TRBV14 to TRBJ2-7; 10 positions agree with TRBD2. J lost 2 bases, V lost 4 bases, and 8 bases had no gene match. This CDR3 has 16 residues. Germline loops: CDR1 SGHDN, CDR2 FVKESK. CDR3 sequence reads: CASSPALSGRAYEQYL. The CDR3 nucleotides read TGTGCCAGCAGCCCCGCATTAAGCGGGAGGGCCTACGAGCAGTACCTC.

The V call is TRBV7-9, the J call TRBJ2-5; D unresolved. This CDR3 spans 15 amino acids. V dropped 11 bases and J dropped 13 bases, with 32 bases sitting between them. Germline V gene lookup returns CDR1 SEHNR and CDR2 FQNEAQ (reference sequence). In DNA, the CDR3 is TGTGCCCGCCGCTTAGTTTTGCCCGGGCCTTCCGCGCCGTACTTC. Residues: CARRLVLPGPSAPYF.

This clonotype has at least ten counts. This CDR3 is CASSLQGEEKLFF. Here the CDR3 DNA reads TGTGCCAGCAGTTTACAGGGGGAAGAAAAACTGTTTTTT. The gene calls are TRBV6-5 and TRBJ1-4; 8 bases map to TRBD1. J gave up 8 bases and V 4 bases, and 3 bases lay outside the gene matches. The CDR3 is 13 residues long. Germline CDR1 and CDR2: MNHEY and SVGAGI.

The CDR3 spells CASSRDRTPYEQYF. The CDR3 nucleotides are TGCGCCAGCAGCCGGGACAGAACCCCCTACGAGCAGTACTTC. The V call is TRBV10-1, the J call TRBJ2-7; 7 bases agree with TRBD1. The trim removed 6 bases at V and 2 bases at J, leaving 7 bases unmatched. The CDR3 spans 14 residues. Germline assignment: CDR1 WNHNN and CDR2 SYGVQD (reference sequence).

This chain joins TRBV7-9 and TRBJ2-3; no reliable D call. The CDR3 length is 12 residues. V lost 6 bases to trimming and J lost 4 bases, with 8 bases between them. CDR1 is SEHNR, CDR2 FQNEAQ, per germline (reference sequence). CDR3 nucleotides: TGTGCCAGCAGGCTGGGCCCAGATACGCAGTATTTT. This gives the protein CASRLGPDTQYF.